This passage covers 25 T cell receptor beta chains from one sample sequenced in a study of molecular identifiers for immune sequencing clone quantification. TCRdb re-called the PCR reads with MiXCR, one entry per CDR3 protein. The table records 75,000 to 100,000 distinct CDR3 sequences, around 19% of them present only once. Input material: naive CD8+ T cells from blood, with Jurkat cell RNA spiked in. Subset here: FACS-sorted CD8+CD4-CCR7+CD45RA+ naive T cells. The receptors come from a human donor in good health. Some libraries in this study had Jurkat cell RNA spiked in.

There are many counts of this clonotype. The chain uses TRBV29-1 and TRBJ1-3; D is undetermined. This CDR3 has 14 residues. The germline V and J ends were trimmed by 7 bases and 0 bases, with 13 bases remaining between them. The germline V gene has CDR1 SQVTM and CDR2 ANQGSEA. The CDR3, as DNA: TGCAGCGCCCTCTCACAGCACTCTGGAAACACCATATATTTT. It is translated as CSALSQHSGNTIYF.

This clonotype was found many times. The chain recombines TRBV4-3 with TRBJ2-1, with TRBD2 matching 7 bases. After removal of 0 bases from V and 10 bases from J, the junction contained 12 bases not matched to a gene. CDR1 is LGHNA, CDR2 YSLEER, per germline. This CDR3 contains 16 residues. CDR3 amino acids: CASSQELLGGRGEQFF. DNA for the CDR3: TGCGCCAGCAGCCAAGAACTTTTAGGCGGGAGAGGGGAGCAGTTCTTC.

This clonotype has at least ten counts. V usage is TRBV9 and J usage is TRBJ2-7; D not certain. Germline CDR1 is SGDLS and CDR2 is YYNGEE. The CDR3 consists of 15 residues. V was shortened by 4 bases and J by 0 bases, with 14 bases between the two germline ends. The CDR3 coding sequence is TGTGCCAGCAGCCCTTCTGGACGGAGCTCCTACGAGCAGTACTTC. This translates into CASSPSGRSSYEQYF.

In this sample, this clonotype turned up many times. The CDR3 region is CASSPTGSDEQYF. The CDR3 bases are TGCGCCAGCTCACCGACAGGGTCCGACGAGCAGTACTTC. This chain joins TRBV5-1 and TRBJ2-7; 7 nucleotides line up with TRBD1. The junction had 9 bases not matched to a gene; V was cut back by 7 bases and J by 5 bases. This CDR3 has 13 residues. Germline V gene sequence: CDR1 SGHRS, CDR2 YFSETQ.

This clonotype has ten or more counts. This sequence joins TRBV6-5 and TRBJ1-4; perhaps TRBD1 as D (5 bases). The CDR3 sequence is 17 residues long. The V gene's germline CDR1 is MNHEY and CDR2 SVGAGI. Between the trimmed V and J ends, which lost 6 bases and 7 bases, there was a span of 24 bases. The CDR3 DNA reads TGTGCCAGCAGCCACACCGGAGGCGGGACTTGGATTGAAAAACTGTTTTTT. Protein product: CASSHTGGGTWIEKLFF.

V gene TRBV13 combines with J gene TRBJ2-7; 9 nucleotides agree with TRBD2. Germline values: CDR1 PRHDT, CDR2 FYEKMQ (reference sequence). The trim removed 7 bases at V and 2 bases at J, leaving 6 bases unmatched. The CDR3 runs to 14 residues. The CDR3 sequence is CASIKRGATYEQYF. The CDR3 bases are TGTGCCAGCATCAAGCGGGGGGCCACCTACGAGCAGTACTTC.

The rearrangement joins TRBV27 to TRBJ2-7; D tentatively reads TRBD1 or TRBD2 (6 bases each). Trimming left V 9 bases short and J 5 bases short, with 20 bases between. Germline CDR1 and CDR2: MNHEY and SMNVEV (reference sequence). The CDR3 loop spans 14 amino acids. The CDR3 is CASKSSGGLDEQYF. The CDR3 region has the DNA TGTGCCAGTAAGTCTTCTGGGGGGCTCGACGAGCAGTACTTC.

The sample holds many counts of this clonotype. The chain carries TRBV4-3 and TRBJ2-1; the match to TRBD2 covers 10 bases. This CDR3 spans 15 amino acids. The J segment lost 4 bases and the V segment lost 2 bases, leaving 2 bases of the junction unmatched. In germline, CDR1 is LGHNA, CDR2 YSLEER. Here the CDR3 reads CASSQTSGAYNEQFF. DNA of the CDR3: TGCGCCAGCAGCCAAACTAGCGGGGCATACAATGAGCAGTTCTTC.

This clonotype was observed many times. V gene TRBV5-1 combines with J gene TRBJ1-5; D may be TRBD1 (6 bases). Germline CDR1 reads SGHRS; CDR2 reads YFSETQ. This CDR3 has 13 residues. Trimming removed 4 bases at V and 5 bases at J, with 10 bases between. DNA for the CDR3: TGCGCCAGCAGCCCGTGGACAGATCAGCCCCAGCATTTT. This translates into CASSPWTDQPQHF.

This clonotype has at least ten counts. This chain uses TRBV4-1 with TRBJ2-7, with 9 bases that match TRBD1. The CDR3 loop spans 16 amino acids. The V and J ends lost 1 base and 5 bases, in that order; junction bases with no gene match: 9. Germline CDR1 reads MGHRA; CDR2 reads YSYEKL. CDR3 region: CASSQGTGAMGHEQYF. CDR3 sequence (DNA): TGCGCCAGCAGCCAAGGGACAGGGGCTATGGGCCACGAGCAGTACTTC.

In this sample, this clonotype turned up a few times. This may come from a read error, since a much larger clone is one base off. CDR3 sequence reads: CASGSILAGVYNEQFF. CDR3 nucleotide sequence: TGTGCCAGCGGCTCCATATTAGCGGGAGTTTACAATGAGCAGTTCTTC. The chain has TRBV12-3 or TRBV12-4 and TRBJ2-1; the match to TRBD2 covers 9 bases. The V segment lost 8 bases and the J segment 4 bases; nucleotides outside the gene matches: 12. The CDR3 loop spans 16 amino acids.

This clonotype was recorded many times. The chain has TRBV27 and TRBJ1-5; 8 positions match TRBD1. CDR1 MNHEY and CDR2 SMNVEV come from the germline V gene (reference sequence). The CDR3 loop spans 14 amino acids. V was pared by 3 bases and J by 4 bases, with 2 bases of the junction left unmatched. CDR3 sequence reads: CASSLQGANQPQHF. The CDR3 region has the DNA TGTGCCAGCAGTTTGCAGGGGGCTAATCAGCCCCAGCATTTT.

This clonotype was recorded a few times. The chain employs TRBV27 and TRBJ2-1, with TRBD2 matching over 9 bases. The CDR3 is 16 residues long. Germline CDR1 is MNHEY and CDR2 is SMNVEV (reference sequence). Germline trimming cut 2 bases from V and 6 bases from J; bases unmatched to any gene: 8. The CDR3: CASSLVGLAGSNEQFF. DNA of the CDR3: TGTGCCAGCAGTTTAGTAGGGCTAGCGGGAAGCAATGAGCAGTTCTTC.

Details on this clonotype: A much larger clonotype is one base distant, so this may be a read error. This chain links TRBV2 with TRBJ2-7; TRBD1 is a possible D gene (6 bases). CDR3 length: 13 residues. In germline, CDR1 is SNHLY, CDR2 FYNNEI. The CDR3 here is CASIPLGAGELYF. The CDR3, as DNA: TGTGCCAGCATTCCCCTGGGGGCTGGGGAGCTGTACTTC.

This clonotype was found many times. The chain is built from TRBV5-4 and TRBJ2-7, with D possibly being TRBD1 or TRBD2 (7 bases each). CDR1 and CDR2 (germline): SGHNT, YYREEE (reference sequence). V lost 3 bases and J lost 4, with 20 bases in between. CDR3 length equals 16 residues. The CDR3 is CASSWEGGGSGYEQYF. The CDR3 region has the DNA TGTGCCAGCAGCTGGGAAGGGGGCGGGAGCGGGTACGAGCAGTACTTC. The whole variable domain, remainder taken from reference TRBV5-4 and TRBJ2-7, is ETGVTQSPTHLIKTRGQQVTLRCSSQSGHNTVSWYQQALGQGPQFIFQYYREEENGRGNFPPRFSGLQFPNYSSELNVNALELDDSALYLCASSWEGGGSGYEQYFGPGTRLTVT.

This clonotype was seen at least ten times. The chain couples TRBV4-1 to TRBJ2-7, with D possibly matching TRBD1 (5 bases). CDR1 is MGHRA and CDR2 is YSYEKL in the germline V gene. This CDR3 has 15 amino acids. V lost 3 bases to trimming and J lost 2 bases, with 14 bases between them. CDR3 amino acids: CASSQGPGNAYEQYF. The CDR3 DNA reads as TGCGCCAGCAGCCAGGGGCCGGGTAATGCCTACGAGCAGTACTTC.

The table lists this clonotype with many counts. This chain connects TRBV11-2 to TRBJ2-1, with 14 nucleotides matching TRBD2. This CDR3 has 18 residues. Germline trimming cut 4 bases from V and 3 bases from J; bases unmatched to any gene: 8. Per the germline V gene, CDR1 is SGHAT and CDR2 is FQNNGV. In nucleotides, the CDR3 is TGTGCCAGCAGCTCGGGACTAGCGGGAGCCCTCTTCTACAATGAGCAGTTCTTC. Translation gives CASSSGLAGALFYNEQFF.

This clonotype was found many times. The chain recombines TRBV20-1 with TRBJ2-3; 7 nucleotides line up with TRBD2. Germline CDR1 reads DFQATT; CDR2 reads SNEGSKA (reference sequence). This CDR3 is built from 12 residues. Trimming at V came to 3 bases and at J to 13 bases, leaving 10 bases not matched to a gene. Written as DNA, the CDR3 is TGCAGTGCTAGGAATCAAGGACTAGAGGAGTATTTT. It translates to CSARNQGLEEYF.

On this clonotype itself: This may be a read error: a much more frequent sequence differs by one nucleotide. The CDR3 DNA reads as TGTGCCAGCGGACAGGGAGGCAATCGGCCCCAGCATTTT. This codes for CASGQGGNRPQHF. The chain recombines TRBV7-6 with TRBJ1-5; 8 bases are shared with TRBD1. The germline gives CDR1 SGHVS, CDR2 FNYEAQ. This CDR3 has 13 amino acids. Using reference TRBV7-6 and TRBJ1-5 for the parts outside the CDR3, the full variable domain is GAGVSQSPRYKVTKRGQDVALRCDPISGHVSLYWYRQALGQGPEFLTYFNYEAQQDKSGLPNDRFSAERPEGSISTLTIQRTEQRDSAMYRCASGQGGNRPQHFGDGTRLSIL.

This clonotype was picked up a small number of times. The chain recombines TRBV2 with TRBJ2-3; D might be TRBD1 or TRBD2, each matching 5 bases. Germline assignment: CDR1 SNHLY and CDR2 FYNNEI. V shed 2 bases and J shed 6 bases, with 15 bases lying between them. This CDR3 is built from 15 residues. CDR3 region: CASSEWLAQGDTQYF. The CDR3 DNA is TGTGCCAGCAGTGAATGGCTAGCCCAGGGTGATACGCAGTATTTT.

The sample holds many counts of this clonotype. DNA of the CDR3: TGTGCCAGCCGACCACTTGGGTGGAGCCGCGCTGAAGCTTTCTTT. This codes for CASRPLGWSRAEAFF. The chain links TRBV6-5 to TRBJ1-1; D is unresolved. Per the germline V gene, CDR1 is MNHEY and CDR2 is SVGAGI. With 8 bases removed from V and 6 bases from J, the gap between germline ends came to 22 bases. The CDR3 is 15 amino acids.

This clonotype turned up a few times. The chain combines TRBV5-1 with TRBJ2-1, with D possibly being TRBD1 or TRBD2 (7 bases each). This CDR3 is built from 16 residues. V was shortened by 7 bases and J by 3 bases, with 20 bases between the two germline ends. Germline V gene data show CDR1 as SGHRS and CDR2 as YFSETQ. Here the CDR3 DNA reads TGCGCCAGCCGACCCTGGGCAGGGGGGGACTACAATGAGCAGTTCTTC. The encoded protein is CASRPWAGGDYNEQFF. The full variable domain, completed using reference TRBV5-1 and TRBJ2-1, is KAGVTQTPRYLIKTRGQQVTLSCSPISGHRSVSWYQQTPGQGLQFLFEYFSETQRNKGNFPGRFSGRQFSNSRSEMNVSTLELGDSALYLCASRPWAGGDYNEQFFGPGTRLTVL.

Remarks on this clonotype: This sequence may be a read error, since a much larger clone differs from it by one base. The chain uses TRBV6-2 or TRBV6-3 and TRBJ1-5, with TRBD1 identical over 7 bases. The CDR3 covers 20 residues. Germline CDR1 and CDR2: MNHEY and SVGEGT. CDR3 DNA sequence: TGTGCCAGCAGCGAAGCGTGGGACAGAAAGCTCGGGTCTAGCGATCAGCCCCAGCATTTT. Residues: CASSEAWDRKLGSSDQPQHF.

Details on this clonotype: This clone may be a read error of a much larger clone one base away. The chain uses TRBV18 and TRBJ2-3, with 10 bases matching TRBD2. V shed 9 bases and J 2 bases; nucleotides not matched to a gene: 17. CDR1 and CDR2 (germline): KGHSH, LQKENI. This CDR3 has 18 amino acids. CDR3 residues: CARPGLAESSGPTDTQYF. CDR3 bases: TGTGCCAGACCTGGACTAGCGGAATCCTCGGGACCCACAGATACGCAGTATTTT.

The sample holds many counts of this clonotype. V is TRBV7-9 and J is TRBJ2-1; 15 nucleotides agree with TRBD2. Germline V gives CDR1 SEHNR, CDR2 FQNEAQ (reference sequence). The length of the CDR3 is 17 residues. V lost 2 bases, J lost 9 bases, and 8 bases stayed unmatched. The CDR3, as DNA: TGTGCCAGCAGCTTAAAAGGACTAGCGGGAGGGTACGGTGAGCAGTTCTTC. It yields the protein CASSLKGLAGGYGEQFF.